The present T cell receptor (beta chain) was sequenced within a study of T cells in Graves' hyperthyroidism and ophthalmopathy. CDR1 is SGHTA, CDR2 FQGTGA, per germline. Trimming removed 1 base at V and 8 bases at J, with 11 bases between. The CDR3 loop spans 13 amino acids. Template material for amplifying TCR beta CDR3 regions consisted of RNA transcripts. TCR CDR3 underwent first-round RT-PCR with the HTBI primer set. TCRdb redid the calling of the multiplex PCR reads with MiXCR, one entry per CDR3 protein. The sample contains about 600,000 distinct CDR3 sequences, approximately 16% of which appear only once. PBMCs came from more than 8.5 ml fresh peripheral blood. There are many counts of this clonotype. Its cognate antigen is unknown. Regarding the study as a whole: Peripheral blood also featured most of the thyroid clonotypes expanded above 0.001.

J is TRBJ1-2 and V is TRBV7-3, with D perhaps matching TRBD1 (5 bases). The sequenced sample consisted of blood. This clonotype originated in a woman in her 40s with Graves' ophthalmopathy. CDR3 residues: CASSLNAGEGYTF. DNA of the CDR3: TGTGCCAGCAGCTTAAATGCGGGGGAGGGCTACACCTTC. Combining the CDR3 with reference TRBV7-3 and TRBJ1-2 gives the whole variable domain GAGVSQTPSNKVTEKGKYVELRCDPISGHTALYWYRQSLGQGPEFLIYFQGTGAADDSGLPNDRFFAVRPEGSVSTLKIQRTERGDSAVYLCASSLNAGEGYTFGSGTRLTVV.